This T cell receptor (beta chain) is from a study of post-analysis software for immune sequencing data. Background on the study: Relapsing-remitting, secondary progressive and progressive-relapsing forms of multiple sclerosis all featured among disease courses.

Study-level findings and limits: Among multiple sclerosis patients, normalized Chao1 diversity was significantly below that of controls. About five TRBV segments, including TRBV5-6, TRBV5-1 and TRBV20-1, were more frequent in patients than controls. Strong co-clustering by F measure was evident for samples that had been prepared in the same batch.

About this clonotype: Its antigen is currently unknown.

Germline V gives CDR1 DFQATT, CDR2 SNEGSKA (reference sequence). The CDR3 has 11 residues. Unique molecular identifiers had been added to the TCR beta cDNA libraries. TCRdb reanalysed the PCR reads using MiXCR and keeps one entry per CDR3 protein. Here the sample spans around 500,000 distinct CDR3 sequences, approximately 34% being singletons. This sequence joins TRBV20-1 and TRBJ2-7; D not certain. The J call may not be correct, given that the DNA end is closer to TRBJ2-5. This sequence originates from a girl under 18 with multiple sclerosis. Material: blood. Here the CDR3 DNA reads TGCAGTGTAGTAGGGATAGGGACCCAGTACTTC. Amino acid sequence: CSVVGIGTQYF.